This paragraph covers one T cell receptor (beta chain) sequence. The study drew the donors from its approximately 120-subject validation cohort, separate from the roughly 700-subject first cohort. CDR1 is SGHTA and CDR2 is FQGNSA in the germline V gene. There are 14 residues in the CDR3. V was shortened by 3 bases and J by 3 bases, with 9 bases between the two germline ends. This specimen belongs to a study of cytomegalovirus exposure and HLA in healthy donors. The table came from immunoSEQ multiplex PCR; TCRdb's copy has only in-frame clones and leaves some out. Of 150,000 to 200,000 clones listed, roughly 80% are singletons.

The V and J genes are TRBV7-2 and TRBJ2-1; D possibly corresponds to TRBD2 (5 bases). The TCR was taken from a man in his late teens or twenties in good health and CMV-seropositive. The sample taken for sequencing was PBMCs. CDR3 loop: CASSFGVYYNEQFF. In DNA, the CDR3 is TGTGCCAGCAGCTTCGGGGTCTACTACAATGAGCAGTTCTTC.